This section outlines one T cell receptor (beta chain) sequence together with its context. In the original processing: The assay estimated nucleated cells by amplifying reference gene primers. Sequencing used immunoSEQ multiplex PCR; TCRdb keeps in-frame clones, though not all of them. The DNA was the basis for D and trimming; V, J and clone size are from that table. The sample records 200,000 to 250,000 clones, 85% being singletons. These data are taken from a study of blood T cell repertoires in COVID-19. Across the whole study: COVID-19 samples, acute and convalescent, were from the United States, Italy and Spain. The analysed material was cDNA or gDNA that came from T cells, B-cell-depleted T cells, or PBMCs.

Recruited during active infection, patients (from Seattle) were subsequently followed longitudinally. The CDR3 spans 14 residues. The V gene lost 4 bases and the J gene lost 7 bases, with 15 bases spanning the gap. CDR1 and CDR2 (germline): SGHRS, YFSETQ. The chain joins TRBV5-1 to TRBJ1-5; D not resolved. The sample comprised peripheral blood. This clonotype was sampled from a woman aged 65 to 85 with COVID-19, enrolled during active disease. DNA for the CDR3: TGCGCCAGCAGCCTGTTGGAGGGTAAACAGCCCCAGCATTTT. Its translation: CASSLLEGKQPQHF.